The rows below give T cell receptor beta chains drawn from one sample of a study of blood T cell repertoires in COVID-19. TCRdb keeps only in-frame clones here, not all; method: immunoSEQ multiplex PCR. The data show about 380,000 clones, 88% seen once. Material: PBMCs or T cells enriched from blood (not recorded which). These receptors originate from a young woman who had recovered from COVID-19. CDR3s include the opening cysteine and the closing phenylalanine or tryptophan. The D gene is left open where the match is weak. Not every row has a clone size; where given, it reads once, few, many or a size class.

j_call clone_size v_call d_call cdr3_aa cdr3_nt
TRBJ2-1 NA TRBV4-1 TRBD2 CASSPRIPLGGGAHEQFF TGCGCCAGCAGCCCTAGAATCCCGTTAGGCGGGGGGGCCCATGAGCAGTTCTTC
TRBJ2-3 NA TRBV10-2 NA CASSEGSGTGYTDTQYF TGCGCCAGCAGTGAGGGTTCCGGGACTGGATACACAGATACGCAGTATTTT
TRBJ2-5 NA TRBV2 NA CASIFQETQYF TGTGCCAGCATATTCCAAGAGACCCAGTACTTC
TRBJ1-4 NA TRBV6-5 NA CASKWTENEKLFF TGTGCCAGCAAGTGGACAGAAAATGAAAAACTGTTTTTT
TRBJ2-7 NA TRBV25-1 TRBD1 CASRDPRTGMGTEQYF TGTGCCAGCAGAGATCCTCGGACAGGGATGGGTACCGAGCAGTACTTC
TRBJ2-3 NA TRBV5-4 TRBD2 CASSFGLRGGTDTQYF TGTGCCAGCAGCTTTGGGTTGCGGGGGGGCACAGATACGCAGTATTTT
TRBJ1-2 NA TRBV30 NA CAWTQGGGYTF TGTGCCTGGACACAGGGAGGGGGCTACACCTTC
TRBJ2-5 NA TRBV29-1 TRBD2 CSVGTSGVGETQYF TGCAGCGTTGGGACTAGCGGGGTTGGAGAGACCCAGTACTTC
TRBJ1-3 NA TRBV4-1 NA CASSQPAGNTIYF TGCGCCAGCAGCCAACCAGCGGGAAACACCATATATTTT
TRBJ1-4 NA TRBV2 NA CASRGAFNEKLFF TGTGCCAGCAGGGGGGCATTCAATGAAAAACTGTTTTTT
TRBJ1-3 NA TRBV29-1 NA CSVDGMSSGNTIYF TGCAGCGTTGACGGGATGTCCTCTGGAAACACCATATATTTT
TRBJ2-1 once TRBV7-2 NA CASSYTGSSYNEQFF TGTGCCAGCAGTTACACAGGAAGCTCCTACAATGAGCAGTTCTTC
TRBJ1-1 once TRBV11-2 NA CASSLGTLNTEAFF TGTGCCAGCAGCTTAGGGACACTGAACACTGAAGCTTTCTTT
TRBJ1-1 once TRBV29-1 NA CSVEDDRMNTEAFF TGCAGCGTTGAAGATGACAGGATGAACACTGAAGCTTTCTTT
TRBJ2-2 NA TRBV10-3 TRBD2 CAIRPRTSGRPWNTGELFF TGTGCCATCAGACCAAGGACTAGCGGGCGCCCTTGGAACACCGGGGAGCTGTTTTTT
TRBJ1-1 NA TRBV24-1 TRBD1 CATYLSGQVEAEAFF TGTGCCACGTATCTATCTGGACAGGTTGAGGCTGAAGCTTTCTTT